The T cell receptor (beta chain) described here comes from a study of T cells in Graves' hyperthyroidism and ophthalmopathy. Patients counted as stable if ophthalmopathy did not develop within 18 months. This clonotype has ten or more counts. The antigen is undetermined. Overall study findings and caveats: From stable hyperthyroidism, ophthalmopathy was set apart by a 13 V-J model.

Trimming removed 5 bases from V and 5 bases from J; junction bases left unmatched: 0. The CDR3 length is 12 residues. Researchers amplified the TCR beta CDR3 regions from RNA transcripts. HTBI primers were employed in a first-round RT-PCR of the TCR CDR3. TCRdb reanalysed the multiplex PCR reads using MiXCR and keeps one entry per CDR3 protein. The data show under 550,000 distinct CDR3 sequences, approximately 14% seen once. The rearrangement uses TRBV12-3 or TRBV12-4 and TRBJ2-3; 8 bases are a match to TRBD2. The specimen was blood. The clonotype was recovered from a woman between 18 and 30 years old with Graves' hyperthyroidism. In nucleotides, the CDR3 is TGTGCCAGCAGTACTAGCGGAGATACGCAGTATTTT. Translated: CASSTSGDTQYF.